Reported below is one T cell receptor (beta chain). In the same sample, other DNA sequences code for this CDR3. The data were taken from a study of blood T cell repertoires in COVID-19. For the study at large: Acute and convalescent COVID-19 specimens originated in the United States, Italy and Spain. Sources were T cells, B-cell-depleted T cells, or PBMCs; the material itself was cDNA or gDNA.

The repertoire was sequenced with immunoSEQ multiplex PCR; TCRdb's copy has only in-frame clones and lacks some. The table records approximately 190,000 clones, over 75% of them present only once. This sequence was found in a man aged 50 to 59 with acute or convalescent COVID-19. The sample consisted of peripheral blood.

The CDR3 reads CASSVGGEETQYF. CDR3 DNA sequence: TGTGCCAGCAGCGTAGGGGGGGAAGAGACCCAGTACTTC. This chain connects TRBV9 to TRBJ2-5; D is possibly TRBD2 (6 bases). The CDR3 spans 13 residues. V dropped 0 bases and J dropped 3 bases, with 6 bases sitting between them. The germline V gene has CDR1 SGDLS and CDR2 YYNGEE.